The TCR beta chain under discussion was sequenced for a study of blood T cell repertoires in COVID-19. Looking at the study overall: The United States, Italy and Spain were the sources of the acute and convalescent COVID-19 samples.

Germline V CDR1 and CDR2: DFQATT, SNEGSKA (reference sequence). This CDR3 is 11 amino acids long. V lost 6 bases and J lost 6; bases outside the gene matches: 4. Per the study methods: Researchers report that nucleated cell counts were estimated from reference gene primer amplification. Here immunoSEQ multiplex PCR was the method, and the copy in TCRdb shows in-frame clones only, minus some. For V, J and clone size, that table is used; D and trimming come from the DNA. The table includes about 58,000 clones, around 90% detected once. The receptor comes from a human donor with active COVID-19. The donor label of this sample is uncertain. The genes are TRBV20-1 and TRBJ2-7; TRBD2 matches 8 bases. Sequencing used peripheral blood. CDR3 loop: CSARTSFEQYF. DNA of the CDR3: TGCAGTGCCCGGACTAGCTTCGAGCAGTACTTC.